Listed below are T cell receptor beta chains from one sample, sequenced in a study of blood T cell repertoires in COVID-19. Sequenced by immunoSEQ multiplex PCR; TCRdb stores in-frame clones only, minus some. Of 120,000 or so clones listed, roughly 90% are singletons. Sequences were obtained from peripheral blood. Receptors originate from a man in his fifties or sixties with acute or convalescent COVID-19. CDR3s include the opening cysteine and the closing phenylalanine or tryptophan. A D gene is named only where the DNA matches it firmly.

CDR3 protein | J gene | D gene | CDR3 length | V gene
CAISEDSSYGYTF | TRBJ1-2 | NA | 13 | TRBV10-3
CASSFWDRDGYTF | TRBJ1-2 | TRBD1 | 13 | TRBV27
CASNRDSSYEQYF | TRBJ2-7 | TRBD1 | 13 | TRBV7-9
CASSRRVGQGFSYNSPLHF | TRBJ1-6 | TRBD1 | 19 | TRBV7-2
CASIPTGGNQPQHF | TRBJ1-5 | TRBD1 | 14 | TRBV19
CASRLAGAYEQYF | TRBJ2-7 | TRBD2 | 13 | TRBV3-1/TRBV3-2
CASTPSGSIRETQYF | TRBJ2-5 | TRBD2 | 15 | TRBV6-6
CASSKRGLAGISFYEQYF | TRBJ2-7 | TRBD2 | 18 | TRBV7-9
CASSPGSYEQYF | TRBJ2-7 | NA | 12 | TRBV19
CASSLAGLAASYEQYF | TRBJ2-7 | TRBD2 | 16 | TRBV5-1
CASRKHRTGVEQYF | TRBJ2-7 | NA | 14 | TRBV6-5
CASSFRTSGYEQYF | TRBJ2-7 | NA | 14 | TRBV6-5
CANNADTQYF | TRBJ2-3 | NA | 10 | TRBV11-2
CASSTPGQGASYGYTF | TRBJ1-2 | TRBD1 | 16 | TRBV19
CASRSGWNTEAFF | TRBJ1-1 | NA | 13 | TRBV5-1
CASSFDGGSYEQYF | TRBJ2-7 | TRBD2 | 14 | TRBV27
CASRGGGSNQPQHF | TRBJ1-5 | NA | 14 | TRBV2
CASSDVSSNTEAFF | TRBJ1-1 | NA | 14 | TRBV2
CASSIIRRTLAYGYTF | TRBJ1-2 | NA | 16 | TRBV19
CASSGGGAEVAQYF | TRBJ2-5 | NA | 14 | TRBV5-1
CASSQLTSGRRDTQYF | TRBJ2-3 | TRBD2 | 16 | TRBV7-9
CASTAKGLDSYQETQYF | TRBJ2-5 | NA | 17 | TRBV27
CATSRTGPKHYEQYF | TRBJ2-7 | TRBD1 | 15 | TRBV15
CSAGQGIPYEQYF | TRBJ2-7 | TRBD1 | 13 | TRBV29-1
CASSLGGTNTGELFF | TRBJ2-2 | NA | 15 | TRBV11-2
CSVQPSWETQYF | TRBJ2-5 | NA | 12 | TRBV29-1
CAIGTGRNQPQHF | TRBJ1-5 | TRBD1 | 13 | TRBV10-1
CAISPLSQGAGETQYF | TRBJ2-5 | NA | 16 | TRBV10-3
CASRQGFGNTIYF | TRBJ1-3 | TRBD1 | 13 | TRBV6-5
CATSDLTSGDTDTQYF | TRBJ2-3 | TRBD2 | 16 | TRBV24-1
CAVAARGRTDTQYF | TRBJ2-3 | NA | 14 | TRBV30
CASSAGTGNMNTEAFF | TRBJ1-1 | TRBD1 | 16 | TRBV19
CASSRTSGTDTQYF | TRBJ2-3 | TRBD2 | 14 | TRBV7-2